The 26 T cell receptor beta chains below come from one sample, sequenced in a study of blood T cell repertoires in COVID-19. Method: immunoSEQ multiplex PCR; TCRdb's copy keeps in-frame clones and lacks some. The sample has around 45,000 clones; 85% to 90% are singletons. The sample consisted of peripheral blood. Receptor source: a human donor in a cohort sampled during active COVID-19.

The V call is TRBV4-1, the J call TRBJ1-2; possible D gene TRBD1, 5 bases. The CDR3 has 17 residues. V was trimmed by 1 base and J by 1 base, leaving 16 bases between them. CDR1 and CDR2 (germline): MGHRA, YSYEKL. The CDR3 DNA sequence: TGCGCCAGCAGCCAAGCGCCGTTTAGGGGATTTAACTATGGCTACACCTTC. It is translated as CASSQAPFRGFNYGYTF.

The chain joins TRBV19 to TRBJ2-3; 10 bases fit TRBD2. Germline V gene sequence: CDR1 LNHDA, CDR2 SQIVND (reference sequence). CDR3 size: 16 residues. V shed 5 bases, J shed 2 bases, and the junction held 7 bases outside the gene matches. The DNA of the CDR3 is TGTGCCAGTAGTCTCCGGACTAGCGGCATCACAGATACGCAGTATTTT. Amino acid sequence: CASSLRTSGITDTQYF.

The chain joins TRBV7-9 to TRBJ2-1; 8 nucleotides line up with TRBD2. V was pared by 5 bases and J by 7 bases, with 10 bases of the junction left unmatched. Per germline, CDR1 SEHNR and CDR2 FQNEAQ (reference sequence). This CDR3 is 15 amino acids long. The CDR3 DNA sequence: TGTGCCAGCAGCCCTCCCGGGACTAGAGGGAATGAGCAGTTCTTC. It encodes CASSPPGTRGNEQFF.

This chain joins TRBV4-3 and TRBJ1-1; the D is unclear. Trimming shortened V by 1 base and J by 7 bases, and 10 bases separated the two germline ends. Looked up from germline, CDR1 is LGHNA and CDR2 is YSLEER. The CDR3 extends over 13 amino acids. This CDR3 is CASSQGGTYEAFF. In DNA form, the CDR3 reads TGCGCCAGCAGCCAAGGAGGAACTTATGAAGCTTTCTTT.

This clone was seen once. The V call is TRBV28, the J call TRBJ2-5, with 9 positions matching TRBD1. CDR1 and CDR2 from the germline V gene are MDHEN and SYDVKM. V lost 6 bases, J lost 6 bases, and 11 bases stayed unmatched. The length of the CDR3 is 15 residues. CDR3 loop: CASRGTGTGLKTQYF. CDR3 nucleotides: TGTGCCAGCAGAGGAACCGGGACAGGGCTTAAGACCCAGTACTTC.

The rearrangement uses TRBV9 and TRBJ2-5; a weak D match, TRBD2 (5 bases). The germline CDR1 and CDR2 sequences are SGDLS and YYNGEE. The CDR3 is 15 amino acids. The germline V and J ends were trimmed by 0 bases and 5 bases, with 14 bases remaining between them. The chain's CDR3 is CASSVGSLPGETQYF. CDR3 nucleotide sequence: TGTGCCAGCAGCGTAGGGAGCTTACCGGGGGAGACCCAGTACTTC.

The CDR3 nucleotides are TGCAGCGTTGCTACAGGGTCAAATACGCAGTATTTT. It specifies CSVATGSNTQYF. The rearrangement uses TRBV29-1 and TRBJ2-3, with D tentatively TRBD1 (6 bases). This CDR3 region has 12 residues. V lost 4 bases to trimming and J lost 7 bases, with 12 bases between them. CDR1 is SQVTM, CDR2 ANQGSEA, per germline.

The chain carries TRBV11-3 and TRBJ2-1, with D tentatively TRBD1 (6 bases). This CDR3 is built from 17 residues. Trimming took off 0 bases at V and 7 bases at J, with 19 bases between the two ends. Germline V gives CDR1 SGHNT, CDR2 YENEEA. The CDR3 nucleotides read TGTGCCAGCAGCTTAGAATATTGGAACGAGGGGGTTAATGAGCAGTTCTTC. Translation gives CASSLEYWNEGVNEQFF.

The gene calls are TRBV6-5 and TRBJ1-2, with 7 bases aligning to TRBD1. The CDR3 is made up of 14 amino acids. The ends lost 6 bases at V and 5 bases at J; junction bases unmatched: 9. Germline V gene sequence: CDR1 MNHEY, CDR2 SVGAGI. The CDR3 region is CASRKTGEEYGYTF. In DNA, the CDR3 is TGTGCCAGCAGAAAAACAGGGGAGGAGTATGGCTACACCTTC.

The chain is built from TRBV5-1 and TRBJ1-1; D call uncertain. The CDR3 spans 13 residues. The ends were cut back, 0 bases at V and 1 base at J, with 4 bases in the middle. The germline gives CDR1 SGHRS, CDR2 YFSETQ. CDR3 residues: CASSLGENTEAFF. In DNA, the CDR3 is TGCGCCAGCAGCTTGGGAGAGAACACTGAAGCTTTCTTT.

The chain links TRBV7-9 to TRBJ1-1; 7 bases fit TRBD1. The CDR3 contains 13 residues. The junction had 5 bases not matched to a gene; V was cut back by 6 bases and J by 4 bases. Germline loops: CDR1 SEHNR, CDR2 FQNEAQ (reference sequence). The CDR3 region has the DNA TGTGCCAGCAGTGGACAGGTAGGCACTGAAGCTTTCTTT. Translated: CASSGQVGTEAFF. Full variable domain (outside the CDR3, taken from reference TRBV7-9 and TRBJ1-1): DTGVSQNPRHKITKRGQNVTFRCDPISEHNRLYWYRQTLGQGPEFLTYFQNEAQLEKSRLLSDRFSAERPKGSFSTLEIQRTEQGDSAMYLCASSGQVGTEAFFGQGTRLTVV.

The chain links TRBV7-3 to TRBJ2-2, with 9 bases lining up with TRBD2. After removal of 4 bases from V and 7 bases from J, the junction contained 10 bases not matched to a gene. This CDR3 region has 16 residues. Germline CDR1 and CDR2: SGHTA and FQGTGA. In DNA form, the CDR3 reads TGTGCCAGCAGCTCCCGGGGTAGCGGGGGCCTCGGGGAGCTGTTTTTT. Protein: CASSSRGSGGLGELFF. Full variable domain (outside the CDR3, taken from reference TRBV7-3 and TRBJ2-2): GAGVSQTPSNKVTEKGKYVELRCDPISGHTALYWYRQSLGQGPEFLIYFQGTGAADDSGLPNDRFFAVRPEGSVSTLKIQRTERGDSAVYLCASSSRGSGGLGELFFGEGSRLTVL.

The gene calls are TRBV19 and TRBJ1-1; possibly TRBD1 for D (6 bases). CDR1 and CDR2 (germline): LNHDA, SQIVND (reference sequence). V dropped 4 bases and J dropped 1 base, with 7 bases sitting between them. The CDR3 totals 13 residues. This CDR3 is CASSTTGNTEAFF. As DNA, the CDR3 is TGTGCCAGTAGTACGACAGGGAACACTGAAGCTTTCTTT. Based on the CDR3 plus reference TRBV19 and TRBJ1-1, the full variable domain is DGGITQSPKYLFRKEGQNVTLSCEQNLNHDAMYWYRQDPGQGLRLIYYSQIVNDFQKGDIAEGYSVSREKKESFPLTVTSAQKNPTAFYLCASSTTGNTEAFFGQGTRLTVV.

J is TRBJ2-1 and V is TRBV20-1; 9 positions match TRBD1. Germline-derived CDR1 and CDR2 are DFQATT and SNEGSKA (reference sequence). With V trimmed by 3 bases and J by 8 bases, 20 bases remained unmatched. The CDR3 consists of 18 residues. Written as DNA, the CDR3 is TGCAGTGCTAGTCCCCACCCCGGGGACAGGGTCATGTTAGATGAGCAGTTCTTC. It encodes CSASPHPGDRVMLDEQFF.

The V and J genes are TRBV6-4 and TRBJ1-1, with TRBD1 as a possible D gene (5 bases). The CDR3 is 13 residues long. CDR1 MRHNA and CDR2 SNTAGT come from the germline V gene. The germline V and J ends were trimmed by 6 bases and 3 bases, with 11 bases remaining between them. The CDR3 reads CASSTTGDTEAFF. The CDR3 bases are TGTGCCAGCAGCACCACGGGGGACACTGAAGCTTTCTTT.

CDR3 DNA: TGTGCCAGTAGTGCTCTCAGCGGGGGTAACGATGAGCAGTTCTTC. It translates to CASSALSGGNDEQFF. The chain couples TRBV19 to TRBJ2-1, with 8 bases lining up with TRBD2. The CDR3 spans 15 residues. Trimming took 5 bases from V and 8 from J; bases not matched to a gene: 11. Germline-derived CDR1 and CDR2 are LNHDA and SQIVND (reference sequence).

Relative to its sample, this clone is medium-sized. V and J are TRBV12-3 or TRBV12-4 and TRBJ1-5, with D maybe TRBD1 (6 bases). V was cut by 7 bases and J by 9 bases, with 10 bases left in between. The CDR3 extends over 11 amino acids. The CDR3 coding sequence is TGTGCCAGCAAGGGGGTTGGGCCCCAGCATTTT. It specifies CASKGVGPQHF.

This chain uses TRBV5-5 with TRBJ2-7; 7 nucleotides match TRBD1. Looked up from germline, CDR1 is SGHKS and CDR2 is YYEKEE (reference sequence). With V trimmed by 4 bases and J by 2 bases, 6 bases remained unmatched. CDR3 length equals 14 residues. The CDR3 sequence: CASSPAGTAYEQYF. The CDR3 DNA is TGTGCCAGCAGCCCCGCCGGGACAGCCTACGAGCAGTACTTC.

The chain employs TRBV18 and TRBJ2-7, with TRBD2 as a possible D gene (7 bases). V was shortened by 6 bases and J by 7 bases, with 16 bases between the two germline ends. CDR3 length: 13 residues. CDR1 KGHSH and CDR2 LQKENI come from the germline V gene. CDR3: CASSRGGAEEQYF. DNA of the CDR3: TGTGCCAGCTCCCGTGGGGGGGCGGAAGAGCAGTACTTC.

The chain links TRBV5-8 to TRBJ2-3; no reliable D call. V was shortened by 5 bases and J by 0 bases, with 7 bases between the two germline ends. Per the germline V gene, CDR1 is SGHTS and CDR2 is YDEGEE. The CDR3 is 13 residues long. The CDR3 loop reads CASRGYSTDTQYF. The CDR3 nucleotides read TGTGCCAGCAGGGGCTATAGCACAGATACGCAGTATTTT.

The chain links TRBV19 to TRBJ1-1, with a possible D match to TRBD1 (5 bases). Per germline, CDR1 LNHDA and CDR2 SQIVND (reference sequence). V was pared by 8 bases and J by 1 base, with 20 bases between. This CDR3 has 16 residues. In DNA form, the CDR3 reads TGTGCCAGTCTGTCGTTAGGGCGGGGCCAGAACACTGAAGCTTTCTTT. The encoded protein is CASLSLGRGQNTEAFF. Full variable domain (rest looked up from reference TRBV19 and TRBJ1-1): DGGITQSPKYLFRKEGQNVTLSCEQNLNHDAMYWYRQDPGQGLRLIYYSQIVNDFQKGDIAEGYSVSREKKESFPLTVTSAQKNPTAFYLCASLSLGRGQNTEAFFGQGTRLTVV.

The DNA for the CDR3 is TGTGCCAGCAGCTTGGGACAGGGTAGTCAGCCCCAGCATTTT. Its protein is CASSLGQGSQPQHF. The chain recombines TRBV5-6 with TRBJ1-5; TRBD1 matches 7 bases. Germline trimming cut 0 bases from V and 6 bases from J; bases unmatched to any gene: 3. The CDR3 runs to 14 residues. CDR1 and CDR2 from the germline V gene are SGHDT and YYEEEE.

This clone was detected only a few times. The chain carries TRBV7-2 and TRBJ2-1; 12 bases agree with TRBD2. This CDR3 region has 16 residues. Germline CDR1 and CDR2: SGHTA and FQGNSA. Trimming removed 1 base from V and 12 bases from J; junction bases left unmatched: 10. CDR3 residues: CASSLGLAGGNVGQFF. Written as DNA, the CDR3 is TGTGCCAGCAGCTTAGGTCTAGCGGGGGGGAACGTCGGGCAGTTCTTC. Full variable domain (outside the CDR3, taken from reference TRBV7-2 and TRBJ2-1): GAGVSQSPSNKVTEKGKDVELRCDPISGHTALYWYRQSLGQGLEFLIYFQGNSAPDKSGLPSDRFSAERTGGSVSTLTIQRTQQEDSAVYLCASSLGLAGGNVGQFFGPGTRLTVL.

V and J are TRBV9 and TRBJ1-4; TRBD1 might be the D (6 bases). Between the trimmed V and J ends, which lost 4 bases and 8 bases, there was a span of 15 bases. The CDR3 spans 14 residues. CDR1 and CDR2 from the germline V gene are SGDLS and YYNGEE. The CDR3 DNA follows: TGTGCCAGCAGCCCCCCGGGACAACGGGAAAAACTGTTTTTT. Translating it yields CASSPPGQREKLFF.

The CDR3 DNA reads as TGTGCCAGCAGCCGGGGAGGGAACACTGAAGCTTTCTTT. Translating it yields CASSRGGNTEAFF. This rearrangement joins TRBV12-3 or TRBV12-4 to TRBJ1-1, with D unclear. V was trimmed by 6 bases and J by 1 base, leaving 9 bases between them. The CDR3 has 13 residues.

The V call is TRBV4-3, the J call TRBJ1-2; D gene unclear. V gave up 3 bases and J gave up 2 bases, with 7 bases separating them. CDR3 length: 13 amino acids. In germline, CDR1 is LGHNA, CDR2 YSLEER. CDR3: CASSHDGNYGYTF. In DNA, the CDR3 is TGCGCCAGCAGCCACGACGGGAACTATGGCTACACCTTC.